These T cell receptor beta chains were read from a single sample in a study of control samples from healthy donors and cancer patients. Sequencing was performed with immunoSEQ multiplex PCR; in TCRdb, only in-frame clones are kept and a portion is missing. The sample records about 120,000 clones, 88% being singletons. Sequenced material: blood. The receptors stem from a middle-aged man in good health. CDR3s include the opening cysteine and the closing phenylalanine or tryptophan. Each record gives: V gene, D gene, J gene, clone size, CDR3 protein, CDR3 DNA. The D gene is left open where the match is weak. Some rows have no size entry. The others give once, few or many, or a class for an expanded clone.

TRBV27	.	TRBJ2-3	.	CASSLFRGAKADTQYF	TGTGCCAGCAGTTTATTTAGGGGGGCCAAGGCAGATACGCAGTATTTT
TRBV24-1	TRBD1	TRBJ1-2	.	CATSQRGQGYGYTF	TGTGCCACCAGTCAACGCGGACAGGGCTATGGCTACACCTTC
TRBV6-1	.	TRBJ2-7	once	CASSEGSGEQYF	TGTGCCAGCAGTGAGGGGAGTGGCGAGCAGTACTTC
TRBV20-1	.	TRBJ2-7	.	CSASQTRRVNEQYF	TGCAGTGCTAGTCAGACACGGAGGGTCAACGAGCAGTACTTC
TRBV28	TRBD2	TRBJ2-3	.	CASSLPLAGTDTQYF	TGTGCCAGCAGTTTGCCCCTAGCGGGCACAGATACGCAGTATTTT
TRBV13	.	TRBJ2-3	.	CASSLGERAQYF	TGTGCCAGCAGCTTAGGTGAGCGGGCGCAGTATTTT
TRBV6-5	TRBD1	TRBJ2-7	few	CASKGTGTHEQYF	TGTGCCAGCAAAGGGACAGGGACCCACGAGCAGTACTTC
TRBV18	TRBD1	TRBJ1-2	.	CASSPGTGGGYTF	TGTGCCAGCTCACCAGGGACAGGGGGTGGCTACACCTTC
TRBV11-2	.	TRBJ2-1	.	CASSLDGQENNEQFF	TGTGCCAGCAGCTTAGATGGGCAGGAGAACAATGAGCAGTTCTTC
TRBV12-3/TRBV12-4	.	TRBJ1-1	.	CASRPSWDPEAFF	TGTGCCAGCAGACCCTCCTGGGATCCTGAAGCTTTCTTT
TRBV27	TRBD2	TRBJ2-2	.	CASSTGTSIGELFF	TGTGCCAGCAGCACCGGGACTAGCATCGGGGAGCTGTTTTTT
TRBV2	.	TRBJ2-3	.	CASSEGGAGTDTQYF	TGTGCCAGCAGTGAAGGGGGGGCCGGCACAGATACGCAGTATTTT
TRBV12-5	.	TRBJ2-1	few	CASGLPPRYEQFF	TGTGCTAGTGGTTTGCCCCCACGGTATGAGCAGTTCTTC
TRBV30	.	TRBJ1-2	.	CAWSVSPSGGYTF	TGTGCCTGGAGTGTAAGTCCTTCGGGTGGCTACACCTTC
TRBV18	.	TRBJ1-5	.	CASSQRTESGQPQHF	TGTGCCAGCTCTCAACGGACGGAGTCAGGTCAGCCCCAGCATTTT
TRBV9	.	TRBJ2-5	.	CASSVGGTFQETQYF	TGTGCCAGCAGCGTAGGGGGGACCTTCCAAGAGACCCAGTACTTC
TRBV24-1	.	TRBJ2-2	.	CATSDLGQGTNTGELFF	TGTGCCACCAGTGATTTAGGGCAGGGTACGAACACCGGGGAGCTGTTTTTT
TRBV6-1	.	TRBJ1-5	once	CASSDQGSNQPQHF	TGTGCCAGCAGTGACCAGGGCAGCAATCAGCCCCAGCATTTT
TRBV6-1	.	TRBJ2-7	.	CASSEGLAYEQYF	TGTGCCAGCAGTGAAGGGTTGGCGTACGAGCAGTACTTC